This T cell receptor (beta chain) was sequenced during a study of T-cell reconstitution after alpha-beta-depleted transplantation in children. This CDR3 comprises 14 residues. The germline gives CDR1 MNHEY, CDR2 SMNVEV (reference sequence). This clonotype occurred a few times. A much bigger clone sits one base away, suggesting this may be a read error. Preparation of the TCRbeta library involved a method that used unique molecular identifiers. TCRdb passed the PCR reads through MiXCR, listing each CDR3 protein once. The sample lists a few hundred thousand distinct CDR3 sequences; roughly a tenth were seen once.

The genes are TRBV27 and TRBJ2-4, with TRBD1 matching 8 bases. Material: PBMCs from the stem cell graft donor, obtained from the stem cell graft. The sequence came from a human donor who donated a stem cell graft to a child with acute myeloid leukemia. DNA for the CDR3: TGTGCCAGCAGTCCCTCCGGGACAGGCAACAGTCAGTACTTC. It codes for CASSPSGTGNSQYF.